The 14 T cell receptor beta chains below all came from one sample that was sequenced in a study of T cell responses to AZD1222 COVID-19 vaccine. Measured with immunoSEQ multiplex PCR; TCRdb has only the in-frame clones, and not every one. The sample contains 100,000 or so clones, roughly 85% of which appear only once. Sequencing used peripheral blood, obtained on day 0 of AZD1222 vaccination. These receptors all come from an adult in good health.

The rearrangement uses TRBV6-5 and TRBJ2-1; 8 nucleotides align to TRBD1. V shed 4 bases, J shed 8 bases, and the junction held 1 base outside the gene matches. The CDR3 loop spans 12 amino acids. CDR1 is MNHEY and CDR2 is SVGAGI in the germline V gene. The CDR3, as DNA: TGTGCCAGCAGTTGGACAGGGCATGAGCAGTTCTTC. Its translation is CASSWTGHEQFF.

The chain links TRBV19 to TRBJ2-5; D might be TRBD1 (5 bases). The germline gives CDR1 LNHDA, CDR2 SQIVND (reference sequence). This CDR3 region has 14 residues. V was clipped by 1 base and J by 2 bases, with 8 bases between them. The CDR3 protein is CASSIGGQQETQYF. The DNA for the CDR3 is TGTGCCAGTAGTATAGGGGGCCAGCAAGAGACCCAGTACTTC.

The rearrangement links TRBV7-2 to TRBJ2-7; D possibly corresponds to TRBD2 (6 bases). Trimming took 0 bases from V and 0 from J, leaving 12 bases between them. The germline V gene encodes CDR1 SGHTA and CDR2 FQGNSA. The CDR3 covers 16 residues. The CDR3 nucleotides read TGTGCCAGCAGCTTAGCCCCACTAGCTATCTCCTACGAGCAGTACTTC. This encodes CASSLAPLAISYEQYF.

CDR3 DNA: TGTGCCACTTCATCAGGGACAGGGGAATTGGAGACCCAGTACTTC. Translation: CATSSGTGELETQYF. The gene calls are TRBV15 and TRBJ2-5, with 10 bases matching TRBD1. V was pared by 9 bases and J by 5 bases, with 12 bases of the junction left unmatched. The V gene's germline CDR1 is LNHNV and CDR2 YYDKDF (reference sequence). The CDR3 runs to 15 residues.

The DNA for the CDR3 is TGTGCCACCCGAGGCCGGGGGCCCTCGAACACCGGGGAGCTGTTTTTT. Translated: CATRGRGPSNTGELFF. J is TRBJ2-2 and V is TRBV10-3; the D call may be TRBD1 or TRBD2 (6 bases each). Germline CDR1 and CDR2: ENHRY and SYGVKD. V was clipped by 10 bases and J by 0 bases, with 18 bases between them. The CDR3 loop spans 16 amino acids.

This chain connects TRBV5-4 to TRBJ1-2; 9 nucleotides align to TRBD1. The germline V gene encodes CDR1 SGHNT and CDR2 YYREEE (reference sequence). The V segment lost 0 bases and the J segment 8 bases; nucleotides outside the gene matches: 5. The CDR3 length is 14 residues. The CDR3 region is CASSLVGQGVGYTF. DNA for the CDR3: TGTGCCAGCAGCTTGGTGGGACAGGGCGTCGGCTACACCTTC.

The genes are TRBV7-9 and TRBJ2-2; TRBD1 aligns across 9 bases. The V gene end was trimmed by 7 bases and the J gene end by 3 bases; junction bases not matched to a gene: 3. Germline-derived CDR1 and CDR2 are SEHNR and FQNEAQ (reference sequence). This CDR3 spans 14 amino acids. CDR3 nucleotide sequence: TGTGCCAGCATCAGGACAGGGGACACCGGGGAGCTGTTTTTT. It yields the protein CASIRTGDTGELFF.

The chain uses TRBV15 and TRBJ1-1; a possible D gene is TRBD1 (5 bases). The V end was cut by 5 bases, the J end by 1 base, with 17 bases between. The CDR3 covers 16 residues. Germline CDR1 LNHNV, CDR2 YYDKDF (reference sequence). CDR3 sequence: CATSSHWGGSNTEAFF. CDR3 coding DNA: TGTGCCACCAGCTCCCATTGGGGGGGATCGAACACTGAAGCTTTCTTT.

The V and J genes are TRBV5-1 and TRBJ2-3; D is perhaps TRBD2 (6 bases). The CDR3 has 18 amino acids. Germline V lookup: CDR1 SGHRS, CDR2 YFSETQ. Deletions cut 0 bases from V and 2 bases from J, with 19 bases between. This chain's CDR3 is CASSLEGGPPLNTDTQYF. In DNA, the CDR3 is TGCGCCAGCAGCTTGGAGGGAGGTCCACCACTCAACACAGATACGCAGTATTTT.

The rearrangement links TRBV11-2 to TRBJ2-7; D gene uncertain. The germline gives CDR1 SGHAT, CDR2 FQNNGV. The ends were cut back, 8 bases at V and 1 base at J, with 9 bases in the middle. CDR3 length: 12 residues. The chain's CDR3 is CASEGVSYEQYF. CDR3 in DNA: TGTGCCAGCGAAGGCGTTTCCTACGAGCAGTACTTC. Combining the CDR3 with reference TRBV11-2 and TRBJ2-7 gives the whole variable domain EAGVAQSPRYKIIEKRQSVAFWCNPISGHATLYWYQQILGQGPKLLIQFQNNGVVDDSQLPKDRFSAERLKGVDSTLKIQPAKLEDSAVYLCASEGVSYEQYFGPGTRLTVT.

The rearrangement uses TRBV7-8 and TRBJ1-1; D is uncertain. Germline-derived CDR1 and CDR2 are SGHVS and FQNEAQ. Deletions cut 5 bases from V and 2 bases from J, with 12 bases between. The CDR3 extends over 14 amino acids. Written as DNA, the CDR3 is TGTGCCAGCAGCCCGATAGGGCCTAACACTGAAGCTTTCTTT. It specifies CASSPIGPNTEAFF. Combining the CDR3 with reference TRBV7-8 and TRBJ1-1 gives the whole variable domain GAGVSQSPRYKVAKRGQDVALRCDPISGHVSLFWYQQALGQGPEFLTYFQNEAQLDKSGLPSDRFFAERPEGSVSTLKIQRTQQEDSAVYLCASSPIGPNTEAFFGQGTRLTVV.

V and J are TRBV7-6 and TRBJ1-2, with D possibly being TRBD1 (5 bases). The CDR3 spans 15 residues. With 5 bases removed from V and 4 bases from J, the gap between germline ends came to 17 bases. Germline CDR1 and CDR2: SGHVS and FNYEAQ. This CDR3 reads CASSPLPQDIYGYTF. The CDR3, as DNA: TGTGCCAGCAGCCCTCTCCCCCAGGACATCTATGGCTACACCTTC. Full variable domain (outside the CDR3, taken from reference TRBV7-6 and TRBJ1-2): GAGVSQSPRYKVTKRGQDVALRCDPISGHVSLYWYRQALGQGPEFLTYFNYEAQQDKSGLPNDRFSAERPEGSISTLTIQRTEQRDSAMYRCASSPLPQDIYGYTFGSGTRLTVV.

This chain links TRBV7-2 with TRBJ1-5; D perhaps matches TRBD1 (5 bases). Trimming left V 0 bases short and J 0 bases short, with 9 bases between. The V gene's germline CDR1 is SGHTA and CDR2 FQGNSA. This CDR3 has 16 amino acids. The CDR3 DNA reads TGTGCCAGCAGCTTAGCTGGGGCCCCTAGCAATCAGCCCCAGCATTTT. It encodes CASSLAGAPSNQPQHF.

The gene calls are TRBV7-9 and TRBJ1-3; the D is unclear. Germline CDR1 is SEHNR and CDR2 is FQNEAQ (reference sequence). V was shortened by 2 bases and J by 0 bases, with 11 bases between the two germline ends. The CDR3 is 16 residues long. CDR3 nucleotides: TGTGCCAGCAGCTTAACAAACTGGGGCTCTGGAAACACCATATATTTT. It codes for CASSLTNWGSGNTIYF. The full variable domain, with the rest looked up from reference TRBV7-9 and TRBJ1-3, is DTGVSQNPRHKITKRGQNVTFRCDPISEHNRLYWYRQTLGQGPEFLTYFQNEAQLEKSRLLSDRFSAERPKGSFSTLEIQRTEQGDSAMYLCASSLTNWGSGNTIYFGEGSWLTVV.